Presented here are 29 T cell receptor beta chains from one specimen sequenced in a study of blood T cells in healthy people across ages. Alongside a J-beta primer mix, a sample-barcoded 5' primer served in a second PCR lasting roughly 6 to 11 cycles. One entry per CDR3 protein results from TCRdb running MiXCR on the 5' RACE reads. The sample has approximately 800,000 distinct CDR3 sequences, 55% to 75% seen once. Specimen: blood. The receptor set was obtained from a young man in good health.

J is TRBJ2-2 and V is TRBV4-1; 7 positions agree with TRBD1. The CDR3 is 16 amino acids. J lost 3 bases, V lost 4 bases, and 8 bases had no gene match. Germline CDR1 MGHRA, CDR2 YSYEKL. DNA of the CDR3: TGCGCCAGCAGCCTCAGACAGGGCCGGGACACCGGGGAGCTGTTTTTT. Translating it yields CASSLRQGRDTGELFF.

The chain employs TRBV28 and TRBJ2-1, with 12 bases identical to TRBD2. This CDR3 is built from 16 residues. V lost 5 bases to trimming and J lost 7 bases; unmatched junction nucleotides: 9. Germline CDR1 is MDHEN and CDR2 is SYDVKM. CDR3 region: CASSRALAGGRNEQFF. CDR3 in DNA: TGTGCCAGCAGTCGAGCCCTAGCGGGAGGGAGGAATGAGCAGTTCTTC.

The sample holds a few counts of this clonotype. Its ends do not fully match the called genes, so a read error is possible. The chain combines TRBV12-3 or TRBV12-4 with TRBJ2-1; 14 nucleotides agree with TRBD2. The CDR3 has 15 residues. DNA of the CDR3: TGTGCTAGCAGTTTCATGACTAGCGGGGGGGCTGAGCAGTTCTTC. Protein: CASSFMTSGGAEQFF.

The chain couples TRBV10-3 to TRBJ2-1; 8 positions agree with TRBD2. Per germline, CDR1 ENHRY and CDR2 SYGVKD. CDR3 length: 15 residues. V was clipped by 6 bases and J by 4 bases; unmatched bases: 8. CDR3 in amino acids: CAIRPSPGGYNEQFF. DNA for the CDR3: TGTGCCATCAGGCCTTCTCCGGGGGGGTACAATGAGCAGTTCTTC.

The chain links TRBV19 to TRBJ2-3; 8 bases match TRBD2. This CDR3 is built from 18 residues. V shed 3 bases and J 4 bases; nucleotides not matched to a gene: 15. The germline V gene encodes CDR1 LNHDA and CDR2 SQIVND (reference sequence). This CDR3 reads CASSIMSRGGIYADTQYF. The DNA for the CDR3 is TGTGCCAGTAGTATTATGTCCCGGGGGGGCATATATGCAGATACGCAGTATTTT. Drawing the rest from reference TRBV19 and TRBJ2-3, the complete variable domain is DGGITQSPKYLFRKEGQNVTLSCEQNLNHDAMYWYRQDPGQGLRLIYYSQIVNDFQKGDIAEGYSVSREKKESFPLTVTSAQKNPTAFYLCASSIMSRGGIYADTQYFGPGTRLTVL.

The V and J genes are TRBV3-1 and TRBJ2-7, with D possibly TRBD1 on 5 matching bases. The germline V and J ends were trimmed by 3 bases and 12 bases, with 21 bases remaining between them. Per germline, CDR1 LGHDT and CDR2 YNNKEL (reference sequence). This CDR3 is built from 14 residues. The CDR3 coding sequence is TGTGCCAGCAGCCAGAGACTTGGCAGGGAACGTAGGTACTTC. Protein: CASSQRLGRERRYF.

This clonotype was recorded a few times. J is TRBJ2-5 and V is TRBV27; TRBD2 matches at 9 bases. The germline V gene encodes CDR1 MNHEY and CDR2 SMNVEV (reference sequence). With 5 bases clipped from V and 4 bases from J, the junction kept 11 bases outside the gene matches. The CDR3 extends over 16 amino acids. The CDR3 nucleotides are TGTGCCAGCAGTCTTACAATAGCGGGAGCAGGAGAGACCCAGTACTTC. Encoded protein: CASSLTIAGAGETQYF.

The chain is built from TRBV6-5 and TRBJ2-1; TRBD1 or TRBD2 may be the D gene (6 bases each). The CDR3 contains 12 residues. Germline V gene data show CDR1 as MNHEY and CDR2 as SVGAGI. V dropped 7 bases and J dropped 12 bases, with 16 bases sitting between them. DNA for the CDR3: TGTGCCAGCAAGCCCCTCGAGGGGGGGCAGTTCTTC. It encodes CASKPLEGGQFF.

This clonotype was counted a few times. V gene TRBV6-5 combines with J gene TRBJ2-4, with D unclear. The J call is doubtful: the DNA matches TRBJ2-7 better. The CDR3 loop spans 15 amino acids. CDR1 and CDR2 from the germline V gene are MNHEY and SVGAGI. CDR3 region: CASSYSGSLAYEQYF. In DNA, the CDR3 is TGTGCCAGCAGTTACTCCGGTAGTCTCGCCTACGAGCAGTACTTC.

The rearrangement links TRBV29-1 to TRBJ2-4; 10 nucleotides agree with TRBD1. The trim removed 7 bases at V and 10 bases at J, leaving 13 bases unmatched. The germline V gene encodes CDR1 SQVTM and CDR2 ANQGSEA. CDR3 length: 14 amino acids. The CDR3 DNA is TGCAGCGCTGGGGACAGGGGCCAACGAGGGATTCAGTACTTC. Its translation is CSAGDRGQRGIQYF. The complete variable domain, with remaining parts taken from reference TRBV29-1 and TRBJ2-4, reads SAVISQKPSRDICQRGTSLTIQCQVDSQVTMMFWYRQQPGQSLTLIATANQGSEATYESGFVIDKFPISRPNLTFSTLTVSNMSPEDSSIYLCSAGDRGQRGIQYFGAGTRLSVL.

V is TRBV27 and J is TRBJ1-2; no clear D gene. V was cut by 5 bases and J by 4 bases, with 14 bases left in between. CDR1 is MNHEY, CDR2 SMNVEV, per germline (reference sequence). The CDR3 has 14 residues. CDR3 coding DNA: TGTGCCAGCAGTAGGAGCATCGACCCCTATGGCTACACCTTC. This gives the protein CASSRSIDPYGYTF.

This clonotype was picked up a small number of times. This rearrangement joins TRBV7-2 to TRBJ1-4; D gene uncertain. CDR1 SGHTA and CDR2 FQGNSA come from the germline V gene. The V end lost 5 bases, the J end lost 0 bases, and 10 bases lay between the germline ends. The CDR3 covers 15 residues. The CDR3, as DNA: TGTGCCAGCAGCCTGACTCAGTCAACTAATGAAAAACTGTTTTTT. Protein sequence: CASSLTQSTNEKLFF.

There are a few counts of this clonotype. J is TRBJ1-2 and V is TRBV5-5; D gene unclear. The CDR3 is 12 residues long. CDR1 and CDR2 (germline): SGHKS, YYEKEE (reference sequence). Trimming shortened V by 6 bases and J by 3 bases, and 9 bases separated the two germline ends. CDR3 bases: TGTGCCAGCATCCAAAGTGACTATGGCTACACCTTC. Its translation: CASIQSDYGYTF. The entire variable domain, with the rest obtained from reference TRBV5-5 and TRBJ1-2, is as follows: DAGVTQSPTHLIKTRGQQVTLRCSPISGHKSVSWYQQVLGQGPQFIFQYYEKEERGRGNFPDRFSARQFPNYSSELNVNALLLGDSALYLCASIQSDYGYTFGSGTRLTVV.

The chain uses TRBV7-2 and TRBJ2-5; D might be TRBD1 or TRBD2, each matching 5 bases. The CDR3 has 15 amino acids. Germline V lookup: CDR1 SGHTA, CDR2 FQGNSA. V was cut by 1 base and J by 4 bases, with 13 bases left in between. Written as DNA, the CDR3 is TGTGCCAGCAGCTTAGGGGACCTAGCCGCAGAGACCCAGTACTTC. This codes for CASSLGDLAAETQYF.

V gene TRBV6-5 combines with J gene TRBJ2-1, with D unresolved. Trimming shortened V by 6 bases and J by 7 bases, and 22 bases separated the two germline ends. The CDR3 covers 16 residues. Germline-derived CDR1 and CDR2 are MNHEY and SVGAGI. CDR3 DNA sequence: TGTGCCAGCAGCCACGCAGCAGTAAGCTATGTTAATGAGCAGTTCTTC. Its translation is CASSHAAVSYVNEQFF.

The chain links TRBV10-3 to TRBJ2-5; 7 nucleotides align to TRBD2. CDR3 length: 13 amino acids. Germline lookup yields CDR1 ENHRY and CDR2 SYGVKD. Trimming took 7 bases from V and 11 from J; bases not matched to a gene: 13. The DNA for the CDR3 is TGTGCCATCAACGGGGGAGGGAGGAGTGAGCAGTACTTC. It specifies CAINGGGRSEQYF.

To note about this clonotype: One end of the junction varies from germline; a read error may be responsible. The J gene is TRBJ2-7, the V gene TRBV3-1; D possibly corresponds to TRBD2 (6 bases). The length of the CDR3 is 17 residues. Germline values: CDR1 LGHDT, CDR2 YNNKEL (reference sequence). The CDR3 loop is CASSQDRDGGTSYEQYF. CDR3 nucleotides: TGTGCCAGCAGCCAAGATCGAGACGGGGGAACCTCCTATGAGCAGTACTTC.

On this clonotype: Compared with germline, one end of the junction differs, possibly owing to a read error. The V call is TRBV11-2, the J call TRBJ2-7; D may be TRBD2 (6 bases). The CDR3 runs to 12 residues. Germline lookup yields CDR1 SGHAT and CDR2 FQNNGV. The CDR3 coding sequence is TGTACCAGCACCGGGAGCTCCTACGAGCAGTACTTC. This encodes CTSTGSSYEQYF.

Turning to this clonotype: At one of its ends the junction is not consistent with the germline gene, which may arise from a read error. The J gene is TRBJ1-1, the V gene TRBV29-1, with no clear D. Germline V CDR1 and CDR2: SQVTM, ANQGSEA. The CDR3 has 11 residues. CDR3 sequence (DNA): TGCAGCGGTGAAACGGGGTCCCAAGCTTTCTTT. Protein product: CSGETGSQAFF.

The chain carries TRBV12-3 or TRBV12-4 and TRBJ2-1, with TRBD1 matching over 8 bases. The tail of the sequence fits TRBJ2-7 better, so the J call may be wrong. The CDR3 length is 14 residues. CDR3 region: CASSPGTGYNEQYF. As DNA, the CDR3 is TGTGCCAGCAGTCCCGGGACAGGCTACAATGAGCAGTACTTC.

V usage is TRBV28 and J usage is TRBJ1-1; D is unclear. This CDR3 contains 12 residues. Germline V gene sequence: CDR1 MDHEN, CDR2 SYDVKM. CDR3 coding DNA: TGTGCTTCAGTCTCATTGAACACTGAAGCTTTCTTT. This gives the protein CASVSLNTEAFF. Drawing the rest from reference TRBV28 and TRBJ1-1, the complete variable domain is DVKVTQSSRYLVKRTGEKVFLECVQDMDHENMFWYRQDPGLGLRLIYFSYDVKMKEKGDIPEGYSVSREKKERFSLILESASTNQTSMYLCASVSLNTEAFFGQGTRLTVV.

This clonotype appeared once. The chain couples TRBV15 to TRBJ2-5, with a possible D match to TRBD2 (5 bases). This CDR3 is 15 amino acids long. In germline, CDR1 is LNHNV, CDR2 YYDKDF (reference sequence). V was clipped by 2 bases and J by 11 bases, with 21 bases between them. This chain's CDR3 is CATSRRVTPGNEQYF. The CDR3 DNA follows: TGTGCCACCAGCAGACGGGTTACCCCGGGAAATGAGCAGTACTTC.

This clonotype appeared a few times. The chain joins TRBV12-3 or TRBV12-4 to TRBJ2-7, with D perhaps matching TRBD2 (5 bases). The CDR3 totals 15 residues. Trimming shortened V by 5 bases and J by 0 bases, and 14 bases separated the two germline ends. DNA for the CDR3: TGTGCCAGCAGTCGTGTCGAGGGCTACTCCTACGAGCAGTACTTC. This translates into CASSRVEGYSYEQYF.

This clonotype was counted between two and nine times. The CDR3 sequence: CASSLWKGSYNEQFF. The CDR3 DNA follows: TGTGCCAGCAGTTTATGGAAAGGGTCCTACAATGAGCAGTTCTTC. The chain carries TRBV28 and TRBJ2-1; no reliable D call. The CDR3 is made up of 15 amino acids. V lost 0 bases to trimming and J lost 1 base, with 7 bases between them. The germline CDR1 and CDR2 sequences are MDHEN and SYDVKM.

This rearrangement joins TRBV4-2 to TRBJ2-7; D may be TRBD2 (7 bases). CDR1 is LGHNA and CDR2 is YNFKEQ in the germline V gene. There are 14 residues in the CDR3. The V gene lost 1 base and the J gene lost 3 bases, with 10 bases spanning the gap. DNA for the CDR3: TGTGCCAGCAGCCAAGGGGGGGGCGACTACGAGCAGTACTTC. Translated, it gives CASSQGGGDYEQYF.

The CDR3 loop reads CSANGAIKDGQPQHF. The CDR3 region has the DNA TGCAGTGCTAACGGGGCGATTAAGGATGGTCAGCCCCAGCATTTT. J is TRBJ1-5 and V is TRBV20-1; perhaps TRBD1 as D (5 bases). The CDR3 extends over 15 amino acids. Germline CDR1 and CDR2: DFQATT and SNEGSKA (reference sequence). With 4 bases removed from V and 6 bases from J, the gap between germline ends came to 19 bases.

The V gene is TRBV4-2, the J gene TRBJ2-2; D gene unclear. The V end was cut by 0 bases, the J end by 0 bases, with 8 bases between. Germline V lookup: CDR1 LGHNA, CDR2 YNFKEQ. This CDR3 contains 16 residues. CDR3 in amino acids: CASSQDFLANTGELFF. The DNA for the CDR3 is TGTGCCAGCAGCCAAGATTTTCTTGCGAACACCGGGGAGCTGTTTTTT.

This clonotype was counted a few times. The CDR3 DNA reads TGCGCCAGCAGCCCCGGATTAGGGACTAGCCAGTTCTTC. It is translated as CASSPGLGTSQFF. The J gene is TRBJ2-1, the V gene TRBV4-3; 9 bases line up with TRBD2. Germline lookup yields CDR1 LGHNA and CDR2 YSLEER. J gave up 13 bases and V 4 bases, and 8 bases lay outside the gene matches. CDR3 length: 13 amino acids.

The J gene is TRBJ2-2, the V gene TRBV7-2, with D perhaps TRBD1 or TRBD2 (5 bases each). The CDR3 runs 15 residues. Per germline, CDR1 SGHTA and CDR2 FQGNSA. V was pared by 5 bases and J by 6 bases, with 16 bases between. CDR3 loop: CASSPGSPGSGELFF. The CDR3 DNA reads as TGTGCCAGCAGCCCAGGGAGTCCGGGTTCCGGGGAGCTGTTTTTT.